Sequencing of this TCR beta chain was carried out in a study of blood T cell repertoires in COVID-19. Grouping used clinical history reported by participants in a survey and questionnaire. Assay used: immunoSEQ multiplex PCR; TCRdb lists only in-frame clones, some missing. The data contain about 200,000 clones, around four fifths of them singletons. The CDR3 extends over 17 amino acids. Germline V gives CDR1 SEHNR, CDR2 FQNEAQ (reference sequence). V was trimmed by 1 base and J by 0 bases, leaving 15 bases between them. This clone turned up a few times. Sequences were obtained from PBMCs or T cells enriched from blood (not recorded which). The J gene is TRBJ1-1, the V gene TRBV7-9, with D perhaps matching TRBD1 (5 bases). The TCR sequence derives from a man in his forties who had recovered from COVID-19. The CDR3 region is CASSLGAGTLMNTEAFF. CDR3 coding DNA: TGTGCCAGCAGCTTAGGGGCGGGGACCCTTATGAACACTGAAGCTTTCTTT.